A selection of T cell receptor beta chains follows, all from one sample in a study of post-analysis software for immune sequencing data. Via MiXCR, TCRdb re-called the PCR reads, giving one row per CDR3 protein. The sample records 450,000 to 700,000 distinct CDR3 sequences, roughly 40% being singletons. Sequencing input: blood. These receptors were obtained from a girl between 10 and 17 years old with multiple sclerosis. The conserved cysteine and the conserved F or W are not part of the CDR3 here. The D gene is left open where the match is weak.

j_call: TRBJ2-1; v_call: TRBV20-1; d_call: TRBD2; cdr3_aa: SAREASGQGEQF
j_call: TRBJ2-4; v_call: TRBV29-1; d_call: -; cdr3_aa: SVEAKNIQY
j_call: TRBJ2-3; v_call: TRBV5-1; d_call: -; cdr3_aa: ASRRGYTDTQY
j_call: TRBJ2-5; v_call: TRBV7-2; d_call: -; cdr3_aa: ASSRGPRSLQETQY
j_call: TRBJ2-7; v_call: TRBV12-3/TRBV12-4; d_call: TRBD2; cdr3_aa: ASSLIAGGWYEQY
j_call: TRBJ1-1; v_call: TRBV20-1; d_call: -; cdr3_aa: SASPTENTEAF
j_call: TRBJ2-5; v_call: TRBV29-1; d_call: -; cdr3_aa: SAVDGGETQY
j_call: TRBJ2-7; v_call: TRBV20-1; d_call: TRBD1; cdr3_aa: SAVSSGTGWYEQY
j_call: TRBJ1-1; v_call: TRBV7-6; d_call: TRBD1; cdr3_aa: ASRPRQGTGTEAF
j_call: TRBJ2-7; v_call: TRBV20-1; d_call: TRBD1; cdr3_aa: SASRQGDFYEQY
j_call: TRBJ2-3; v_call: TRBV6-6; d_call: TRBD2; cdr3_aa: ASSYWRGEGSDTQY
j_call: -; v_call: TRBV12-3/TRBV12-4; d_call: -; cdr3_aa: ASSYLGLQLSGEQY